The present T cell receptor (beta chain) was sequenced within a study of blood T cell repertoires in COVID-19. Study overall: Sites across the United States, Italy and Spain contributed samples from acute and convalescent COVID-19.

Between the trimmed V and J ends, which lost 6 bases and 0 bases, there was a span of 17 bases. The CDR3 consists of 16 residues. Germline CDR1 is SGHRS and CDR2 is YFSETQ. As processed by the authors: Estimation of nucleated cell counts was performed using reference gene primer amplification. Assay: immunoSEQ multiplex PCR; the TCRdb copy retains only in-frame clones and omits some. The V and J calls and clone size are taken from that table; D and trimming were inferred from the DNA. The sample has 210,000 or so clones; 65% to 85% are singletons. The chain uses TRBV5-1 and TRBJ2-3; a weak D match, TRBD1 (5 bases). Sequencing was done on a sample of peripheral blood. The TCR was taken from a man in his fifties with active or convalescent COVID-19. CDR3 sequence (DNA): TGCGCCAGCATCCGGCAGGGTTCGCCCAGCACAGATACGCAGTATTTT. The encoded protein is CASIRQGSPSTDTQYF.